This TCR beta chain was sequenced for a study of radiation and T cells in renal cell carcinoma. Study-wide results and caveats: No pretreatment tumor biopsies were available for baseline clonotypes. Top tumor clonotypes rose in blood 2 weeks post-radiation, then contracted.

Comments on this clone: The target antigen is unknown.

TCRdb's table, derived via immunoSEQ multiplex PCR, lists solely in-frame clones and lacks some. Of 120,000 to 150,000 clones listed, 86% are singletons. Germline loops: CDR1 SEHNR, CDR2 FQNEAQ (reference sequence). This CDR3 spans 13 amino acids. V was shortened by 6 bases and J by 3 bases, with 11 bases between the two germline ends. As to time point: blood 4 weeks post-SBRT, at nephrectomy. The treatment here: 15 Gy SBRT to primary tumor, nephrectomy 4 weeks later. Nephrectomy followed 15 Gy stereotactic body radiation by 4 weeks. After SBRT, blood was collected at 2 and 4 weeks, plus baseline. The TCR sequence derives from a woman in her 50s with renal cell carcinoma. The V call is TRBV7-9, the J call TRBJ1-2, with D possibly being TRBD1 (6 bases). Material: blood, obtained from a patient whose treatment included radiotherapy and nephrectomy. The CDR3 DNA reads as TGTGCCAGCAGTTCGGACAGAGACTATGGCTACACCTTC. Its translation is CASSSDRDYGYTF.